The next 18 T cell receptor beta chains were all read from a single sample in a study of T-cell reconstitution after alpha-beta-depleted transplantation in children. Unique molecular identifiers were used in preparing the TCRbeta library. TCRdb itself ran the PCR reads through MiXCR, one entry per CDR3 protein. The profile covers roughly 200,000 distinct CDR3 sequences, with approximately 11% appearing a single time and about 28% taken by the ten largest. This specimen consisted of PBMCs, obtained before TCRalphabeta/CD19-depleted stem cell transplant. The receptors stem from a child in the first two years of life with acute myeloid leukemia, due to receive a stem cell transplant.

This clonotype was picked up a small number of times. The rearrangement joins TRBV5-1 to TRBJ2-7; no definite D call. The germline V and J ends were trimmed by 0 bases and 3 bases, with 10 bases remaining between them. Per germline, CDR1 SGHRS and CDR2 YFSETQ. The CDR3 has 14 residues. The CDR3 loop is CASSLGSANYEQYF. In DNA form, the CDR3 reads TGCGCCAGCAGCTTGGGGTCCGCCAACTACGAGCAGTACTTC. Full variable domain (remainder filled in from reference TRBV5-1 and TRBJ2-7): KAGVTQTPRYLIKTRGQQVTLSCSPISGHRSVSWYQQTPGQGLQFLFEYFSETQRNKGNFPGRFSGRQFSNSRSEMNVSTLELGDSALYLCASSLGSANYEQYFGPGTRLTVT.

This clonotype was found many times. The CDR3, as DNA: TGCAGTGCTAGAGATTCTGGAGGGCCGGGGGATACGCAGTATTTT. Amino acids: CSARDSGGPGDTQYF. The chain couples TRBV20-1 to TRBJ2-3; TRBD2 is a possible D gene (6 bases). V lost 0 bases, J lost 6 bases, and 16 bases lay in between. From germline, CDR1 is DFQATT and CDR2 SNEGSKA (reference sequence). The length of the CDR3 is 15 residues.

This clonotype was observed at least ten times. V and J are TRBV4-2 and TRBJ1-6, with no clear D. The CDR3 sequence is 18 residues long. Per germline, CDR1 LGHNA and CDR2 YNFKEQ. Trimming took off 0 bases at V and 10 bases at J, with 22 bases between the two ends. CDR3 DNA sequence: TGTGCCAGCAGCCAAGATTCGGGAGGCACCGGTCGGCAATCACCCCTCCACTTT. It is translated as CASSQDSGGTGRQSPLHF.

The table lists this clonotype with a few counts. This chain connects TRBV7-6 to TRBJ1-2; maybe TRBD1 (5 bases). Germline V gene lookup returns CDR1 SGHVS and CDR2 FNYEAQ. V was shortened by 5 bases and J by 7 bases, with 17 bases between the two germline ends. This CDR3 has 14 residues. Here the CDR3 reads CASSPEQGAVGYTF. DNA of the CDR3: TGTGCCAGCAGCCCGGAGCAGGGCGCCGTTGGCTACACCTTC.

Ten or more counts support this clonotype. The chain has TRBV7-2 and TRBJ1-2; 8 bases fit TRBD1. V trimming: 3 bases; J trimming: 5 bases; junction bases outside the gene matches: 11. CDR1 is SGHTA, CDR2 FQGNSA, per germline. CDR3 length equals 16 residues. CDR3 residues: CASSFGTGADLYGYTF. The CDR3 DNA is TGTGCCAGCAGCTTTGGGACAGGCGCGGATCTATATGGCTACACCTTC. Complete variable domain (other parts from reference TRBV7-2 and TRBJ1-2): GAGVSQSPSNKVTEKGKDVELRCDPISGHTALYWYRQSLGQGLEFLIYFQGNSAPDKSGLPSDRFSAERTGGSVSTLTIQRTQQEDSAVYLCASSFGTGADLYGYTFGSGTRLTVV.

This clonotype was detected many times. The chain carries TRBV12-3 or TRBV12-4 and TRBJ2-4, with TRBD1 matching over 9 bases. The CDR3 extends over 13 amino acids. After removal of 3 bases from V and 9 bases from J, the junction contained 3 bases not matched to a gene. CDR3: CASSFSGQGIQYF. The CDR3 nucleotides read TGTGCCAGCAGTTTCTCGGGACAGGGCATTCAGTACTTC.

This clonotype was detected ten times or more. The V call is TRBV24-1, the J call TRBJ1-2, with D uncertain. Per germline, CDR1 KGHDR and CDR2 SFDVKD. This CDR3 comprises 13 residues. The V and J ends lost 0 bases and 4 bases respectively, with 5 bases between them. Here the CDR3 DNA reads TGTGCCACCAGTGATTTGGACGGCTATGGCTACACCTTC. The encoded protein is CATSDLDGYGYTF.

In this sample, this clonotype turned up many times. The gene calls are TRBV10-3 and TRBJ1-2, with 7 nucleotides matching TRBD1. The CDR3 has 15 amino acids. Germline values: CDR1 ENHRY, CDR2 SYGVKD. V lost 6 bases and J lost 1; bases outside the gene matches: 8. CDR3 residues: CAIRRDSPVNYGYTF. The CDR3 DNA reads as TGTGCCATCAGGAGGGACAGCCCGGTTAACTATGGCTACACCTTC.

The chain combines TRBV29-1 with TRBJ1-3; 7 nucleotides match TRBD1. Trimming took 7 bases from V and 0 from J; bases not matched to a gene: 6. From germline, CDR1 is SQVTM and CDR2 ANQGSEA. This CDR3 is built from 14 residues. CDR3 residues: CSAAGQLSGNTIYF. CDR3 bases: TGCAGCGCAGCGGGACAGCTCTCTGGAAACACCATATATTTT.

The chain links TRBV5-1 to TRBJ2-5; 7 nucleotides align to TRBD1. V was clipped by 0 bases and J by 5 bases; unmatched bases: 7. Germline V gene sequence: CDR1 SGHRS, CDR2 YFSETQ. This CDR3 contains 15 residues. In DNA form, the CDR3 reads TGCGCCAGCAGCTTGGAGGGGGCGAAGTTTGAGACCCAGTACTTC. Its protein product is CASSLEGAKFETQYF.

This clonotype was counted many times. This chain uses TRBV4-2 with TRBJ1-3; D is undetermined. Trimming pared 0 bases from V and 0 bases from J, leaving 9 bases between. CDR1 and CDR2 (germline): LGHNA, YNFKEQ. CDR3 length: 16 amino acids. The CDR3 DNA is TGTGCCAGCAGCCAAGATCCAATGAGCTCTGGAAACACCATATATTTT. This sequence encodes CASSQDPMSSGNTIYF.

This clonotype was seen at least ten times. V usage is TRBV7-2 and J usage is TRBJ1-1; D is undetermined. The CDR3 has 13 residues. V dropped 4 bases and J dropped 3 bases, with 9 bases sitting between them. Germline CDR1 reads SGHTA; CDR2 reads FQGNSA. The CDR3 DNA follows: TGTGCCAGCAGCTCCGGAGAAGACACTGAAGCTTTCTTT. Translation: CASSSGEDTEAFF. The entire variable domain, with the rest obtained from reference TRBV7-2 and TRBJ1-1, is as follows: GAGVSQSPSNKVTEKGKDVELRCDPISGHTALYWYRQSLGQGLEFLIYFQGNSAPDKSGLPSDRFSAERTGGSVSTLTIQRTQQEDSAVYLCASSSGEDTEAFFGQGTRLTVV.

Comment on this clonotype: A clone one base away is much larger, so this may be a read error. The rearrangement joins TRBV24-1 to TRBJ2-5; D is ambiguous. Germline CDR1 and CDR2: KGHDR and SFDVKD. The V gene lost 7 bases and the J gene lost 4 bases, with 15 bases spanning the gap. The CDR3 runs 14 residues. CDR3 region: CATRVTAPLETQYF. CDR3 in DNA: TGTGCCACCAGGGTGACGGCTCCCCTAGAGACCCAGTACTTC.

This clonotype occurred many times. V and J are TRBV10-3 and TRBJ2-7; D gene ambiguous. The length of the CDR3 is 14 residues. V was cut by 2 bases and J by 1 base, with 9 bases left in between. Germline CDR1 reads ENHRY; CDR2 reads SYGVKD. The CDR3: CAISEKGGSYEQYF. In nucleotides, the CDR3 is TGTGCCATCAGTGAGAAGGGCGGATCCTACGAGCAGTACTTC.

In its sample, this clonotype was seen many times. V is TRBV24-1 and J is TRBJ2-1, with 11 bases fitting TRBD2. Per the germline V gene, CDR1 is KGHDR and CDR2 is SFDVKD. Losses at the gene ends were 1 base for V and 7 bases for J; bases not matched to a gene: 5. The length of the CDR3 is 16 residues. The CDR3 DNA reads TGTGCCACCAGTGATTTCACTAGCGGGAGAGGTAATGAGCAGTTCTTC. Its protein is CATSDFTSGRGNEQFF.

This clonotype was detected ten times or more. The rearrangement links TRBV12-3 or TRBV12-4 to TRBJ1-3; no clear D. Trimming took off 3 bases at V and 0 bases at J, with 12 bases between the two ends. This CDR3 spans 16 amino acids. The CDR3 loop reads CASSLKPANSGNTIYF. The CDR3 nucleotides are TGTGCCAGCAGTTTGAAGCCGGCTAACTCTGGAAACACCATATATTTT.

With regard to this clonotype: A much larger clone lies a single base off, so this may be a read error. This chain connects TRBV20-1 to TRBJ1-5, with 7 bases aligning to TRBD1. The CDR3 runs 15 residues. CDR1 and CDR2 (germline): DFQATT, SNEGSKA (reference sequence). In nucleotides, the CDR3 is TGCAGTGCTAGAGGAGTCAGGGGGTACAATCACCCCCAGCATTTT. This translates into CSARGVRGYNHPQHF.

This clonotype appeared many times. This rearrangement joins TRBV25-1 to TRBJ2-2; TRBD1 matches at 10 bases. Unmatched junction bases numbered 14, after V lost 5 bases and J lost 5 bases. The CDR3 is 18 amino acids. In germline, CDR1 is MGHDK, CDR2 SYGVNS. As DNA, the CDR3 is TGTGCCAGCAGTCGATTACCGGGACAGGGGCAGGGAACCGGGGAGCTGTTTTTT. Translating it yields CASSRLPGQGQGTGELFF.